Listed here is a single TCR beta chain. The antigen is unknown. The data were taken from a study of B cell selection in AIRE deficiency. There are 13 residues in the CDR3. CDR1 and CDR2 (germline): ENHRY, SYGVKD. V lost 5 bases and J lost 2, with 7 bases in between. Clones were read by immunoSEQ multiplex PCR, and TCRdb kept only the in-frame ones, dropping some. The data show 20,000 to 25,000 clones, less than 95% seen once. General study findings and limits: TCRbeta-only data showed 30% to 40% of shared healthy Treg sequences in healthy Tconv. Shared Treg sequences had shorter CDR3s, biased toward rearrangements with few non-templated insertions.

The regulatory T cell sort gate was CD4+CD25hiCD127low/negative. This receptor was obtained from a human donor with AIRE deficiency. The chain has TRBV10-3 and TRBJ1-5, with D possibly TRBD1 on 5 matching bases. The specimen was Tregs sorted from PBMCs. CDR3 in amino acids: CAISRDGNQPQHF. As DNA, the CDR3 is TGTGCCATCAGTCGGGACGGCAATCAGCCCCAGCATTTT.